These 5 T cell receptor beta chains came from one sample sequenced in a study of a mutant IDH1 vaccine in newly diagnosed glioma. Time point in this sample: week 23, last vaccination. It was 300 ug of mutant IDH1 20-mer peptide that made up each vaccine dose, given with topical imiquimod. These receptors have no known antigen. Method: immunoSEQ multiplex PCR; TCRdb's copy keeps in-frame clones and lacks some. The table shows almost 85,000 clones, with roughly 85% occurring only once. The specimen was PBMCs, collected from a glioma patient whose treatment included an IDH1 peptide vaccine. These receptors were collected from a man aged 25-45 years with glioma. Some clones in this sample may be carry-over from other donors' samples.

The genes are TRBV28 and TRBJ2-5; TRBD1 aligns across 8 bases. J lost 3 bases, V lost 3 bases, and 6 bases had no gene match. Germline lookup yields CDR1 MDHEN and CDR2 SYDVKM. This CDR3 is 15 amino acids long. DNA of the CDR3: TGTGCCAGCAGTTTGAGAGGACAGGGAAAAGAGACCCAGTACTTC. Encoded protein: CASSLRGQGKETQYF.

This sequence joins TRBV11-2 and TRBJ2-1, with D unclear. Germline V lookup: CDR1 SGHAT, CDR2 FQNNGV. The ends were cut back, 1 base at V and 0 bases at J, with 13 bases in the middle. The CDR3 contains 17 residues. The CDR3 protein is CASSLAPSSGSYNEQFF. The CDR3 nucleotides are TGTGCCAGCAGCTTAGCCCCATCGTCGGGCTCCTACAATGAGCAGTTCTTC.

A word on this clone: A read error may be the cause here, since a much bigger clone is one base away. This chain uses TRBV5-4 with TRBJ2-7; perhaps D is TRBD1 or TRBD2 (5 bases each). This CDR3 region has 13 residues. V gave up 4 bases and J gave up 5 bases, with 13 bases separating them. Germline V gene data show CDR1 as SGHNT and CDR2 as YYREEE (reference sequence). CDR3 in amino acids: CASSLGVGDEQYF. The CDR3 nucleotides read TGTGCCAGCAGCCTGGGGGTCGGAGACGAGCAGTACTTC.

This chain links TRBV29-1 with TRBJ2-1; TRBD1 agrees at 7 bases. V lost 8 bases and J lost 0; bases outside the gene matches: 4. Germline V CDR1 and CDR2: SQVTM, ANQGSEA. This CDR3 has 13 amino acids. The CDR3 nucleotides are TGCAGCTCAGGACAGGACTCCTACAATGAGCAGTTCTTC. Translation: CSSGQDSYNEQFF.

The V call is TRBV28, the J call TRBJ2-3, with D hard to call. Germline V gives CDR1 MDHEN, CDR2 SYDVKM. The V end was cut by 6 bases, the J end by 1 base, with 14 bases between. The CDR3 is 15 residues long. CDR3 residues: CASSPYAFGTDTQYF. The CDR3 nucleotides are TGTGCCAGCAGCCCCTACGCTTTTGGCACAGATACGCAGTATTTT.